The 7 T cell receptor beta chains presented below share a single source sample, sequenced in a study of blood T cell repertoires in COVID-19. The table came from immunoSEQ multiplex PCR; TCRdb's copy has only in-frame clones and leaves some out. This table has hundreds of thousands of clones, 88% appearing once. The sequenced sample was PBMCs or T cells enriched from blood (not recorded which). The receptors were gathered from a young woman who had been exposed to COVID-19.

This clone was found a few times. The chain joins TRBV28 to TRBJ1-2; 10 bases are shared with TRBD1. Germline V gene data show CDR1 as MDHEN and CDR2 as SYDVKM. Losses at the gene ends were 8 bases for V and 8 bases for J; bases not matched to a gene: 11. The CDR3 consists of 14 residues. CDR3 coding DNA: TGTGCCAGCTTTCTCGGACAGGGGGATCAAGGCTACACCTTC. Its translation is CASFLGQGDQGYTF.

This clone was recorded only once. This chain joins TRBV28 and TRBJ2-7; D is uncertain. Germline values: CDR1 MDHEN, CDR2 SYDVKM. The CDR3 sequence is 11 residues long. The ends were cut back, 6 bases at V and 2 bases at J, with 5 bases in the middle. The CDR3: CASSRPYEQYF. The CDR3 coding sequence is TGTGCCAGCAGCCGTCCCTACGAGCAGTACTTC.

CDR3 amino acids: CASSQDSRETQYF. The CDR3 nucleotides read TGCGCCAGCAGCCAGGACAGCAGGGAGACCCAGTACTTC. V gene TRBV4-3 combines with J gene TRBJ2-5; tentatively, D is TRBD1 (6 bases). V was shortened by 3 bases and J by 5 bases, with 10 bases between the two germline ends. This CDR3 comprises 13 residues. Per germline, CDR1 LGHNA and CDR2 YSLEER.

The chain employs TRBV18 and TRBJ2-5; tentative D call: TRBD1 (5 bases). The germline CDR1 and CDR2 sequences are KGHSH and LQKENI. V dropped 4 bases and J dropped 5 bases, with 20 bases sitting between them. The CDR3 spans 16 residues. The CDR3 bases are TGTGCCAGCTCACGGATGACAGTCCCCTCGGAGGAGACCCAGTACTTC. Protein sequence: CASSRMTVPSEETQYF. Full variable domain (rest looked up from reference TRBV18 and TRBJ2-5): NAGVMQNPRHLVRRRGQEARLRCSPMKGHSHVYWYRQLPEEGLKFMVYLQKENIIDESGMPKERFSAEFPKEGPSILRIQQVVRGDSAAYFCASSRMTVPSEETQYFGPGTRLLVL.

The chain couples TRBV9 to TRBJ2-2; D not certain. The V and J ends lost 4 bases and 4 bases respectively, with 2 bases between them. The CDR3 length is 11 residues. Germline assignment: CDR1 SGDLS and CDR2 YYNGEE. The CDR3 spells CASSLTGELFF. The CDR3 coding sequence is TGTGCCAGCAGCCTCACCGGGGAGCTGTTTTTT.

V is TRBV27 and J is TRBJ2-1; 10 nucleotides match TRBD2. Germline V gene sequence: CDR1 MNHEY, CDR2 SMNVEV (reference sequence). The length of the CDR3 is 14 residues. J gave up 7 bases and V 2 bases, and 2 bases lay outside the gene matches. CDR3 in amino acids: CASSLRTSGNEQFF. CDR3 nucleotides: TGTGCCAGCAGTTTACGGACTAGCGGTAATGAGCAGTTCTTC.

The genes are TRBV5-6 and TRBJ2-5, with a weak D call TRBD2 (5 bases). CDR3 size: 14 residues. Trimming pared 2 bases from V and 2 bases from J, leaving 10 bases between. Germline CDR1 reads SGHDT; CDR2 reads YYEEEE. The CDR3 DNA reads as TGTGCCAGCAGCTTCAGGACTGCACAAGAGACCCAGTACTTC. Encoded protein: CASSFRTAQETQYF.